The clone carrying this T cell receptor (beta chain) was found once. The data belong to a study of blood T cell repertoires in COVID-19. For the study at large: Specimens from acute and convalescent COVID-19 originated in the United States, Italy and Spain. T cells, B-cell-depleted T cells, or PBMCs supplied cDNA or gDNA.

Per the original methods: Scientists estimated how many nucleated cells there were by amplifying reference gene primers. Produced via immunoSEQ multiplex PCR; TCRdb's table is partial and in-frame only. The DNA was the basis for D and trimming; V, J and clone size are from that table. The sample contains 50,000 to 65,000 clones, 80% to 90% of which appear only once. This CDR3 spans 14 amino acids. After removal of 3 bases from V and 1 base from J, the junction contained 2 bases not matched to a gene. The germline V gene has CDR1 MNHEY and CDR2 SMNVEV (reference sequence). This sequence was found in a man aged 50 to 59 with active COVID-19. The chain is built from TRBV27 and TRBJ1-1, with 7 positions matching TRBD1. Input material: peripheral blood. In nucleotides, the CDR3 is TGTGCCAGCAGTTTGGCAGGGGGGAACACTGAAGCTTTCTTT. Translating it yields CASSLAGGNTEAFF.